The clone carrying this T cell receptor (beta chain) was detected ten times or more. Time point in this sample: before trial treatment. The data belong to a study of low-dose radiotherapy and immunotherapy resistance in tumors. The ends were cut back, 6 bases at V and 6 bases at J, with 15 bases in the middle. Germline V gives CDR1 SQVTM, CDR2 ANQGSEA. This CDR3 is built from 12 residues. First-strand cDNA relied on TRAV- and TRBV-specific primers spanning alpha and beta chains. TCR amplification ran roughly 20 PCR cycles using constant-region and V-primer adapter primers. TCRdb reprocessed the reads with MiXCR, giving one entry per CDR3 protein. Seen here are around 80,000 distinct CDR3 sequences, under 20% observed once, and the top ten hold about 5.5%.

The TCR comes from a male donor with prostate cancer. Sequenced here: PBMCs, sampled before treatment. The V and J genes are TRBV29-1 and TRBJ2-7; unclear D gene. The DNA of the CDR3 is TGCAGCGTCGCCCCTGGCGGCGGCGAGCAGTACTTC. This sequence encodes CSVAPGGGEQYF.